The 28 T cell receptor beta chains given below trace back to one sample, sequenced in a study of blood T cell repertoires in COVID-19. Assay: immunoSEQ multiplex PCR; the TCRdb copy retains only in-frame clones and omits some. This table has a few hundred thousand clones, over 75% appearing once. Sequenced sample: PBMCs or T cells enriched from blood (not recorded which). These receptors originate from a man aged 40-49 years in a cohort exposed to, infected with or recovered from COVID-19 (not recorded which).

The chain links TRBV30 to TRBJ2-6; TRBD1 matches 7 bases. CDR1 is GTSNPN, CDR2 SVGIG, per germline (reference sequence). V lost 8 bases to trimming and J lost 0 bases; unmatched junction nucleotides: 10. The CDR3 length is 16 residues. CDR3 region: CAKSRDSLSGANVLTF. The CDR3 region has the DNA TGTGCCAAAAGCCGGGACAGCCTCTCTGGGGCCAACGTCCTGACTTTC.

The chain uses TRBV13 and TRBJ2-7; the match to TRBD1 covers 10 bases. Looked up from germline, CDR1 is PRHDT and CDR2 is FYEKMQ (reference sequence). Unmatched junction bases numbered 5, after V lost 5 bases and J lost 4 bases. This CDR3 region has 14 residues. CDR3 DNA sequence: TGTGCCAGCAGCCCGGGACAGGGGAGGTACGAGCAGTACTTC. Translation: CASSPGQGRYEQYF.

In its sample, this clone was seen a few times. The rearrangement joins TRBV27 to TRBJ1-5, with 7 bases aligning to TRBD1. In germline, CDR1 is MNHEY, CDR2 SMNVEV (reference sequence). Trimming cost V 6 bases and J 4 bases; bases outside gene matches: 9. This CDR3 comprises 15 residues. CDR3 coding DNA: TGTGCCAGCAGACCAGGGGGTTTAAGGAATCAGCCCCAGCATTTT. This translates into CASRPGGLRNQPQHF.

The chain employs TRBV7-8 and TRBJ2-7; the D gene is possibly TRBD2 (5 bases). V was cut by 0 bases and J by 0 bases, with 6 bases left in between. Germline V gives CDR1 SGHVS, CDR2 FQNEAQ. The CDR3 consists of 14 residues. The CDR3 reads CASSLAGVSYEQYF. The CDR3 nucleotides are TGTGCCAGCAGCTTAGCGGGAGTCTCCTACGAGCAGTACTTC.

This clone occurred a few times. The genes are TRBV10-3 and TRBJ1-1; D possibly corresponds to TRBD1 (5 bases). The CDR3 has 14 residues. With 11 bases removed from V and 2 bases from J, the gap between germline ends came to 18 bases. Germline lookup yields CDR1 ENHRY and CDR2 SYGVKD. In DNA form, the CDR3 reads TGTGCCCTATCACCCACAGGCCTAAACACTGAAGCTTTCTTT. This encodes CALSPTGLNTEAFF.

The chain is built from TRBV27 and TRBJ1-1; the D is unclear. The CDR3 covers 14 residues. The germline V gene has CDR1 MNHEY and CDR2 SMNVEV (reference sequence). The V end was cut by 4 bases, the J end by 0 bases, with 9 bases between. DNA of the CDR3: TGTGCCAGCAGTTACAGAGGGCTGAACACTGAAGCTTTCTTT. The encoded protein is CASSYRGLNTEAFF.

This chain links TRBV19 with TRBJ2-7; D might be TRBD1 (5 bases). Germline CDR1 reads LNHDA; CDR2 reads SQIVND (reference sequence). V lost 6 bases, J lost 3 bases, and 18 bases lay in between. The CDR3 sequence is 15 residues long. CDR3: CASRGSSLGDYEQYF. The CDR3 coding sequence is TGTGCCAGTAGGGGAAGCTCGCTAGGGGACTACGAGCAGTACTTC.

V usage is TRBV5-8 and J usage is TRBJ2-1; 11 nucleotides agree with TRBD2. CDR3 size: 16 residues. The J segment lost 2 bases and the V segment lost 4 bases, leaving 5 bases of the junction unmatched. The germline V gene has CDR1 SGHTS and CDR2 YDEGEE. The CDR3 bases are TGTGCCAGCAGCCCCTTAGCGGGAGGGCCCTACAATGAGCAGTTCTTC. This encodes CASSPLAGGPYNEQFF.

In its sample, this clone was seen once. The CDR3 here is CSVDLTGEGYGYTF. Written as DNA, the CDR3 is TGCAGCGTTGACCTGACAGGGGAGGGCTATGGCTACACCTTC. The chain recombines TRBV29-1 with TRBJ1-2, with 8 bases identical to TRBD1. Germline V gene lookup returns CDR1 SQVTM and CDR2 ANQGSEA. V lost 3 bases to trimming and J lost 4 bases; unmatched junction nucleotides: 7. This CDR3 is 14 amino acids long.

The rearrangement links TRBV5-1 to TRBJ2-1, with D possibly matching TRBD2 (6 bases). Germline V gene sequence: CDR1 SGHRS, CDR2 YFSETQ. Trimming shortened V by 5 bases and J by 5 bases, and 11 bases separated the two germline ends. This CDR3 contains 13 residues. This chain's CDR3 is CASSSSGDNEQFF. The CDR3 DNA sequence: TGCGCCAGCAGTTCATCGGGAGACAATGAGCAGTTCTTC.

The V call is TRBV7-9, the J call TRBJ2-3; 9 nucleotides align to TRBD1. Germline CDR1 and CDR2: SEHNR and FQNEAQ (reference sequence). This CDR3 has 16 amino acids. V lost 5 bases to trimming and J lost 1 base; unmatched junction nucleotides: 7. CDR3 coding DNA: TGTGCCAGCAGCAGAAGACAGGGGGGCGGCACAGATACGCAGTATTTT. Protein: CASSRRQGGGTDTQYF.

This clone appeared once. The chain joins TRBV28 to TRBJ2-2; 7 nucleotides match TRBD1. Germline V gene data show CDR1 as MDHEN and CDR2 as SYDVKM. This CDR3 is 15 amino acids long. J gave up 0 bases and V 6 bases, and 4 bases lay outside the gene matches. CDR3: CASSPGTANTGELFF. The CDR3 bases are TGTGCCAGCAGCCCCGGGACAGCGAACACCGGGGAGCTGTTTTTT.

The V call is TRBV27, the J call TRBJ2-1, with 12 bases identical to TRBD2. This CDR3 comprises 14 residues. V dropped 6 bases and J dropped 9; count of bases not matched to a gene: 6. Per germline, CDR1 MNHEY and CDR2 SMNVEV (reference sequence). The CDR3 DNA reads TGTGCCAGCAGCCGACTAGCGGGAGACGGTGAGCAGTTCTTC. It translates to CASSRLAGDGEQFF.

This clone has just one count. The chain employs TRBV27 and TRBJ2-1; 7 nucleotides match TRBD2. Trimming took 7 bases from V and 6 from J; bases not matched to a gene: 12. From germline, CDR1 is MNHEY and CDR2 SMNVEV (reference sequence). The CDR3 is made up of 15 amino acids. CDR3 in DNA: TGTGCCAGCAAGCGGGGCCGGGACCATGGCAATGAGCAGTTCTTC. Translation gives CASKRGRDHGNEQFF.

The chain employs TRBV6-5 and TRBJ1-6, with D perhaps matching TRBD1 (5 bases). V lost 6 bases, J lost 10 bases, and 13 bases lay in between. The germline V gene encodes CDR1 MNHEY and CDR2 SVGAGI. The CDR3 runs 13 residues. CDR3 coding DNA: TGTGCCAGCAGGAATAGGGGCAACTCACCCCTCCACTTT. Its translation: CASRNRGNSPLHF.

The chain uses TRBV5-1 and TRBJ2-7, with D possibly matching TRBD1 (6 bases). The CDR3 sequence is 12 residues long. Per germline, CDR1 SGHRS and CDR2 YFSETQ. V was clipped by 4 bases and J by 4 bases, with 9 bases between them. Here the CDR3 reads CASSADSYEQYF. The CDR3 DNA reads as TGCGCCAGCAGCGCGGACAGTTACGAGCAGTACTTC.

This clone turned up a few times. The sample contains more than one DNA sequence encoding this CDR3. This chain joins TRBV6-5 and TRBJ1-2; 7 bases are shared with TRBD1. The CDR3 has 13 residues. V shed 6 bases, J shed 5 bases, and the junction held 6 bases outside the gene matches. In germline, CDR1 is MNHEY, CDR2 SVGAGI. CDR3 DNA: TGTGCCAGCAGATACGGGACAGATTATGGCTACACCTTC. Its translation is CASRYGTDYGYTF.

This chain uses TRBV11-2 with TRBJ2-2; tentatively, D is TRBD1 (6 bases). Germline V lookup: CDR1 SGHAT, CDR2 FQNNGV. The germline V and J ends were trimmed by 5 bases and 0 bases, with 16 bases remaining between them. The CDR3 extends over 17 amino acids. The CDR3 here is CASSHLGRQANTGELFF. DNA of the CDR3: TGTGCCAGCAGCCACCTAGGACGACAGGCGAACACCGGGGAGCTGTTTTTT.

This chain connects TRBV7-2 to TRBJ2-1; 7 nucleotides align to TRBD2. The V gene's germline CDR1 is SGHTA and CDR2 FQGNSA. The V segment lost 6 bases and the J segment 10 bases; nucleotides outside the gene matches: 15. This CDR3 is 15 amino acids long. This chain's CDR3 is CASSSPSGRGKEQFF. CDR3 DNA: TGTGCCAGCAGTTCCCCTAGCGGAAGGGGAAAAGAGCAGTTCTTC.

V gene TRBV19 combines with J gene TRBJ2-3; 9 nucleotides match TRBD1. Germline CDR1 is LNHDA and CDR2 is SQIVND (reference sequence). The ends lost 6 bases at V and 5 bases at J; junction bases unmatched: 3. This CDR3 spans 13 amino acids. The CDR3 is CASRDRGKDTQYF. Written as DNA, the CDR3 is TGTGCCAGTAGGGACAGGGGAAAAGATACGCAGTATTTT. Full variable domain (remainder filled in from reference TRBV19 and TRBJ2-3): DGGITQSPKYLFRKEGQNVTLSCEQNLNHDAMYWYRQDPGQGLRLIYYSQIVNDFQKGDIAEGYSVSREKKESFPLTVTSAQKNPTAFYLCASRDRGKDTQYFGPGTRLTVL.

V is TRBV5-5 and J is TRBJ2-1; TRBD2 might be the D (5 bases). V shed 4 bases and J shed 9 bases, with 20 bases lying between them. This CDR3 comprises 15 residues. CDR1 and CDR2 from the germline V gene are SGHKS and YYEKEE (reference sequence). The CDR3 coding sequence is TGTGCCAGCAGCCCCCGGTGGGAGAGTCGAGGTGAGCAGTTCTTC. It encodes CASSPRWESRGEQFF.

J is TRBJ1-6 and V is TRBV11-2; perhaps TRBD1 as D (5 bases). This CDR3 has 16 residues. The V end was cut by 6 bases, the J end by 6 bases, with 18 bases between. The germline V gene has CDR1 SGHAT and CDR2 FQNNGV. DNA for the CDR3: TGTGCCAGCAGGTCTCCAGGCAGGGCACGTAATTCACCCCTCCACTTT. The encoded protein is CASRSPGRARNSPLHF.

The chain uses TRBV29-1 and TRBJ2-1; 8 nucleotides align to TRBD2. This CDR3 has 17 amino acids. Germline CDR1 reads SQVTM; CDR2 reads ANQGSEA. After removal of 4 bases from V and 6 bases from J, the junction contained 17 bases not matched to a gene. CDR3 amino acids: CSVVLAFVGLAFNEQFF. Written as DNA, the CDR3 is TGCAGCGTTGTGTTGGCGTTTGTAGGACTAGCTTTCAATGAGCAGTTCTTC.

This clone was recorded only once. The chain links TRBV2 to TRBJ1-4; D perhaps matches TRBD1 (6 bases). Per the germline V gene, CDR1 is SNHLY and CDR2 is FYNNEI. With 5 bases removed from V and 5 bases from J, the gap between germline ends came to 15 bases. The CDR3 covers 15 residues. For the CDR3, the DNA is TGTGCCAGCAGTATTCACAGGGCGCCAAATGAAAAACTGTTTTTT. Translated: CASSIHRAPNEKLFF.

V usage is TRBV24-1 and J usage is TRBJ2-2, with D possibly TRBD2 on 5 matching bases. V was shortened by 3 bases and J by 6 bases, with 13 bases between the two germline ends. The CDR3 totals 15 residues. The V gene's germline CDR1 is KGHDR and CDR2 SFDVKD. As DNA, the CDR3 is TGTGCCACCAGTGATCCAGCACTCGGGGCCGGGGAGCTGTTTTTT. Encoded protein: CATSDPALGAGELFF.

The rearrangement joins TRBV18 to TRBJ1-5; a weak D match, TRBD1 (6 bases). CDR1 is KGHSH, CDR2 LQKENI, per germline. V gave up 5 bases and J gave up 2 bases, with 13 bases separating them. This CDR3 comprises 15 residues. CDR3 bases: TGTGCCAGCTCAACGGGGGGCCTTGGCAATCAGCCCCAGCATTTT. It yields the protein CASSTGGLGNQPQHF.

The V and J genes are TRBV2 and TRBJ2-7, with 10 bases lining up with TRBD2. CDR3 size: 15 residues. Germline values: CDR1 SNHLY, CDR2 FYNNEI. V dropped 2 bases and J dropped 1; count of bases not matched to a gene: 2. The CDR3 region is CASSEWTSGSYEQYF. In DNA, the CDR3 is TGTGCCAGCAGTGAATGGACTAGCGGATCCTACGAGCAGTACTTC.

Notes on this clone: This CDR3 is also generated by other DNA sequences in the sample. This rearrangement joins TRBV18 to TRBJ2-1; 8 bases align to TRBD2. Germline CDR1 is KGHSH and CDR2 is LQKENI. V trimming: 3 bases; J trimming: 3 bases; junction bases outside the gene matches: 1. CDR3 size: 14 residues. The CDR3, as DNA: TGTGCCAGCTCACCCCGGGAGGGCTACAATGAGCAGTTCTTC. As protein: CASSPREGYNEQFF.